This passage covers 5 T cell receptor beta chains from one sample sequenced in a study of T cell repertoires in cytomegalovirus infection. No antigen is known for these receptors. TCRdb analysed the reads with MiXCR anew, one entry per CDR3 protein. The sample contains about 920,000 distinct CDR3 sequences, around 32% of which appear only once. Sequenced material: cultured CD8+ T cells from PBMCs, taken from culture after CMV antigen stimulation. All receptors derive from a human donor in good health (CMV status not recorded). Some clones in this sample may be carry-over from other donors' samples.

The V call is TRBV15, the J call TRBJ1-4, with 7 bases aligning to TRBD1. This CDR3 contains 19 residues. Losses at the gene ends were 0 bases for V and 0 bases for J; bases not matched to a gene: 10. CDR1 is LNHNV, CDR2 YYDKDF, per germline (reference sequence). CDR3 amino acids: CATSRDPGTALPTNEKLFF. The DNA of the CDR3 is TGTGCCACCAGCAGAGATCCAGGGACAGCCCTCCCAACTAATGAAAAACTGTTTTTT. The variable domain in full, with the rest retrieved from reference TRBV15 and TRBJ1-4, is DAMVIQNPRYQVTQFGKPVTLSCSQTLNHNVMYWYQQKSSQAPKLLFHYYDKDFNNEADTPDNFQSRRPNTSFCFLDIRSPGLGDTAMYLCATSRDPGTALPTNEKLFFGSGTQLSVL.

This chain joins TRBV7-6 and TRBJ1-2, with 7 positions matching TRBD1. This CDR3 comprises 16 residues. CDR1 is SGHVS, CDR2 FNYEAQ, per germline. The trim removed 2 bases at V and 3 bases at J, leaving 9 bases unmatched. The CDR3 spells CASSLILGGADYGYTF. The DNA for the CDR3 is TGTGCCAGCAGCTTAATTTTAGGGGGCGCGGACTATGGCTACACCTTC.

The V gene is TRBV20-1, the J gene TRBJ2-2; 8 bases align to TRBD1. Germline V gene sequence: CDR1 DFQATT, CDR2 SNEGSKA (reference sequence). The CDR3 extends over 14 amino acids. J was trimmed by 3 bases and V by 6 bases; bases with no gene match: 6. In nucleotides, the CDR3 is TGCAGTGCGCAGGGGGCGCGGGACACCGGGGAGCTGTTTTTT. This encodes CSAQGARDTGELFF.

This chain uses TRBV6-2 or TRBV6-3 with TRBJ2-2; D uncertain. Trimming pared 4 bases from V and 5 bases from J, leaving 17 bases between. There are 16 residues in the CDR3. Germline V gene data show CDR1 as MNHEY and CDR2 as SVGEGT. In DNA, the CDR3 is TGTGCCAGCAGTTCTCGTTTACAGAGTAGTACCGGGGAGCTGTTTTTT. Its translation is CASSSRLQSSTGELFF.

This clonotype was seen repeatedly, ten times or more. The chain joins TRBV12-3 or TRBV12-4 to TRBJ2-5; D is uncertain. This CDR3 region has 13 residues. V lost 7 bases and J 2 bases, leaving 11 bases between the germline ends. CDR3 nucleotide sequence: TGTGCCAGCACCCCGGTCTTACAAGAGACCCAGTACTTC. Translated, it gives CASTPVLQETQYF.